This T cell receptor (beta chain) was found in a study of T cell changes during pregnancy in multiple sclerosis. TCRdb's table, derived via immunoSEQ multiplex PCR, lists solely in-frame clones and lacks some. This sample has some 97,000 clones, with 94% found just once. Per the germline V gene, CDR1 is MNHNS and CDR2 is SASEGT. The CDR3 extends over 12 amino acids. The ends were cut back, 7 bases at V and 6 bases at J, with 10 bases in the middle. The V gene is TRBV6-1, the J gene TRBJ1-5; D possibly corresponds to TRBD1 (5 bases). Sequencing was performed on peripheral blood, taken before pregnancy. The receptor comes from a female donor with multiple sclerosis, enrolled in a pregnancy study. The chain's CDR3 is CASTGYSQPQHF. The CDR3 DNA follows: TGTGCCAGCACAGGGTATAGTCAGCCCCAGCATTTT.